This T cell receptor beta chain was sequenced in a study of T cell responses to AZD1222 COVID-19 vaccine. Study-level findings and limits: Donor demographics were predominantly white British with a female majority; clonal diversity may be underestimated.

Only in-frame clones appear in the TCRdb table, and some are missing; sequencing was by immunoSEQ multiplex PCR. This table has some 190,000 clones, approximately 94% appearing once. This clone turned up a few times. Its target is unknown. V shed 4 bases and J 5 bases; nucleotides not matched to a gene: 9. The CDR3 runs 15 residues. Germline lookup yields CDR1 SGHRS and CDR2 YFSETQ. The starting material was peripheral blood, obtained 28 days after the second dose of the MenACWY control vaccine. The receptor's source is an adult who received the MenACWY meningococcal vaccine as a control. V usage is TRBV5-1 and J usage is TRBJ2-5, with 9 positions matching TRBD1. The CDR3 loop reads CASSLGQGGSETQYF. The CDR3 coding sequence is TGCGCCAGCAGCCTGGGACAGGGCGGTTCGGAGACCCAGTACTTC.